What follows are 22 T cell receptor beta chains derived from one specimen sequenced in a study of T cells in Graves' hyperthyroidism and ophthalmopathy (dated 2019 in TCRdb). The library was obtained by multiplex PCR. Sequencer: Illumina HiSeq 2000. The TCR beta CDR3 regions were amplified from RNA transcripts. A first-round RT-PCR of the TCR CDR3 used the HTBI primer set with the Qiagen OneStep RT-PCR kit. TCRdb applied fastp at Q25 and MiXCR to the public reads, then kept only in-frame beta chains. A single entry per CDR3 protein holds the most common genes and DNA from its merged rows. The sample records about 460,000 distinct CDR3 sequences, around a fifth of which are singletons. The biggest ten clones account for approximately 49% of the sample. The sample comprised blood. These TCRs come from a woman in her sixties or seventies with Graves' ophthalmopathy.

This clonotype was recorded a few times. The chain combines TRBV20-1 with TRBJ2-7, with D unclear. This CDR3 region has 13 residues. The V gene's germline CDR1 is DFQATT and CDR2 SNEGSKA (reference sequence). Trimming removed 2 bases at V and 2 bases at J, with 10 bases between. Here the CDR3 reads CSARYLGTYEQYF. The CDR3 DNA reads as TGCAGTGCTAGATATTTAGGGACCTACGAGCAGTACTTC.

This clonotype has a handful of counts. This rearrangement joins TRBV7-9 to TRBJ1-3; D is unresolved. Deletions cut 1 base from V and 3 bases from J, with 16 bases between. The CDR3 is 17 amino acids. CDR1 and CDR2 from the germline V gene are SEHNR and FQNEAQ (reference sequence). The CDR3 nucleotides are TGTGCCAGCAGCTTAGACCTTCCCGTTTTTGTTGGAAACACCATATATTTT. Translating it yields CASSLDLPVFVGNTIYF.

The J gene is TRBJ2-2, the V gene TRBV6-1, with D possibly TRBD2 on 6 matching bases. Deletions cut 2 bases from V and 1 base from J, with 17 bases between. The V gene's germline CDR1 is MNHNS and CDR2 SASEGT. The CDR3 totals 18 residues. CDR3 DNA sequence: TGTGCCAGCAGTGAATTCTCCGCGGGGCCCCTGAACACCGGGGAGCTGTTTTTT. Translation: CASSEFSAGPLNTGELFF.

V usage is TRBV18 and J usage is TRBJ2-3; 7 bases are shared with TRBD1. V shed 2 bases and J 4 bases; nucleotides not matched to a gene: 3. This CDR3 has 14 residues. CDR1 KGHSH and CDR2 LQKENI come from the germline V gene. In nucleotides, the CDR3 is TGTGCCAGCTCACCAAAGACAGGGTCAGATACGCAGTATTTT. Encoded protein: CASSPKTGSDTQYF. The full variable domain, its missing parts supplied by reference TRBV18 and TRBJ2-3, is NAGVMQNPRHLVRRRGQEARLRCSPMKGHSHVYWYRQLPEEGLKFMVYLQKENIIDESGMPKERFSAEFPKEGPSILRIQQVVRGDSAAYFCASSPKTGSDTQYFGPGTRLTVL.

The CDR3 loop is CASSQDPQLADSYEQYF. The CDR3 coding sequence is TGCGCCAGCAGCCAAGATCCCCAACTAGCGGACTCCTACGAGCAGTACTTC. The chain recombines TRBV4-1 with TRBJ2-7; 8 bases are shared with TRBD2. The CDR3 has 17 residues. The germline V gene has CDR1 MGHRA and CDR2 YSYEKL. Germline trimming cut 0 bases from V and 0 bases from J; bases unmatched to any gene: 7.

A word on this clonotype: A junction end diverges from the germline sequence, so it may reflect a read error. In nucleotides, the CDR3 is TGTGCCAGCAGCCTTGGAGGCTTGAACACCGGGGAGCCGTTTTTT. It is translated as CASSLGGLNTGEPFF. J is TRBJ2-2 and V is TRBV6-1; possibly TRBD2 for D (5 bases). Germline CDR1 MNHNS, CDR2 SASEGT. The CDR3 runs 15 residues.

V usage is TRBV9 and J usage is TRBJ1-2, with D perhaps TRBD1 (5 bases). Germline values: CDR1 SGDLS, CDR2 YYNGEE. The CDR3 length is 12 residues. Between the trimmed V and J ends, which lost 8 bases and 8 bases, there was a span of 16 bases. The CDR3 DNA is TGTGCCAGTCAGGGCGGCTCGGGGGGCTACACCTTC. Encoded protein: CASQGGSGGYTF.

This clonotype has only a few counts. The chain has TRBV20-1 and TRBJ1-6; TRBD1 matches 9 bases. Per germline, CDR1 DFQATT and CDR2 SNEGSKA (reference sequence). The CDR3 is made up of 14 amino acids. V trimming: 2 bases; J trimming: 6 bases; junction bases outside the gene matches: 2. CDR3 protein: CSARSTGGNSPLHF. CDR3 DNA sequence: TGCAGTGCTAGATCGACAGGGGGTAATTCACCCCTCCACTTT.

In this sample, this clonotype turned up a few times. The J gene is TRBJ2-2, the V gene TRBV9; the match to TRBD2 covers 8 bases. This CDR3 is built from 15 residues. Per the germline V gene, CDR1 is SGDLS and CDR2 is YYNGEE. V was pared by 2 bases and J by 7 bases, with 7 bases of the junction left unmatched. The CDR3 sequence: CASSVEAGGGGELFF. CDR3 sequence (DNA): TGTGCCAGCAGCGTCGAGGCGGGAGGTGGCGGGGAGCTGTTTTTT.

This clonotype was recorded many times. This chain connects TRBV12-3 or TRBV12-4 to TRBJ1-1; unclear D gene. V lost 3 bases, J lost 5 bases, and 7 bases lay in between. This CDR3 has 12 amino acids. The CDR3 is CASSFGLTEAFF. CDR3 DNA sequence: TGTGCCAGCAGTTTCGGACTGACTGAAGCTTTCTTT.

This clonotype has at least ten counts. The chain links TRBV30 to TRBJ1-1; D is ambiguous. The CDR3 runs 14 residues. Germline V gene lookup returns CDR1 GTSNPN and CDR2 SVGIG (reference sequence). The germline V and J ends were trimmed by 0 bases and 7 bases, with 15 bases remaining between them. CDR3 nucleotide sequence: TGTGCCTGGAGTGTCCCGGACGAGAAACTTGAAGCTTTCTTT. It codes for CAWSVPDEKLEAFF.

This rearrangement joins TRBV27 to TRBJ1-5; 9 positions match TRBD1. V trimming: 6 bases; J trimming: 7 bases; junction bases outside the gene matches: 7. Germline loops: CDR1 MNHEY, CDR2 SMNVEV (reference sequence). The CDR3 has 14 residues. The CDR3 DNA reads TGTGCCAGCAGACCAACAGGGGGCGGACAGCCCCAGCATTTT. Protein sequence: CASRPTGGGQPQHF.

This clonotype turned up a few times. The genes are TRBV3-1 and TRBJ2-1; the D is unclear. The length of the CDR3 is 17 residues. CDR1 is LGHDT, CDR2 YNNKEL, per germline (reference sequence). Trimming stripped 5 bases from V and 0 bases from J, with 17 bases between. The CDR3, as DNA: TGTGCCAGCAGCAGAAGAACCGACACGAGCTCCTACAATGAGCAGTTCTTC. As protein: CASSRRTDTSSYNEQFF.

In its sample, this clonotype was seen many times. V gene TRBV12-3 or TRBV12-4 combines with J gene TRBJ1-2; D possibly corresponds to TRBD1 (5 bases). CDR3 length: 13 amino acids. V lost 5 bases and J lost 4, with 11 bases in between. This chain's CDR3 is CASSLDSSYGYTF. The CDR3 coding sequence is TGTGCCAGCAGTCTCGACAGTTCCTATGGCTACACCTTC.

This clonotype was seen many times. The J gene is TRBJ2-7, the V gene TRBV28, with 8 bases fitting TRBD2. There are 16 residues in the CDR3. Germline V gene sequence: CDR1 MDHEN, CDR2 SYDVKM. Trimming cost V 6 bases and J 4 bases; bases outside gene matches: 14. The CDR3 DNA sequence: TGTGCCAGCAGGCCGTTCGTAAGACTAGCGACATACGAGCAGTACTTC. Protein product: CASRPFVRLATYEQYF. Based on the CDR3 plus reference TRBV28 and TRBJ2-7, the full variable domain is DVKVTQSSRYLVKRTGEKVFLECVQDMDHENMFWYRQDPGLGLRLIYFSYDVKMKEKGDIPEGYSVSREKKERFSLILESASTNQTSMYLCASRPFVRLATYEQYFGPGTRLTVT.

V usage is TRBV6-5 and J usage is TRBJ1-2; 11 bases match TRBD1. The CDR3 has 15 amino acids. The J segment lost 3 bases and the V segment lost 2 bases, leaving 2 bases of the junction unmatched. From germline, CDR1 is MNHEY and CDR2 SVGAGI. CDR3 DNA: TGTGCCAGCAGTTACAGGACAGGGGGCGACTATGGCTACACCTTC. Its protein is CASSYRTGGDYGYTF.

This clonotype was seen repeatedly, ten times or more. DNA of the CDR3: TGTGCCAGCAGCTTTGGGCCCAGCGCCTACAATGAGCAGTTCTTC. It translates to CASSFGPSAYNEQFF. The V gene is TRBV11-2, the J gene TRBJ2-1; D is unclear. Trimming removed 3 bases at V and 2 bases at J, with 11 bases between. The germline V gene encodes CDR1 SGHAT and CDR2 FQNNGV. The length of the CDR3 is 15 residues. The whole variable domain, filled in from reference TRBV11-2 and TRBJ2-1, reads EAGVAQSPRYKIIEKRQSVAFWCNPISGHATLYWYQQILGQGPKLLIQFQNNGVVDDSQLPKDRFSAERLKGVDSTLKIQPAKLEDSAVYLCASSFGPSAYNEQFFGPGTRLTVL.

Only one count was recorded for this clonotype. At one of its ends the junction is not consistent with the germline gene, which may arise from a read error. The V and J genes are TRBV6-5 and TRBJ2-2; possibly TRBD2 for D (6 bases). This CDR3 has 17 amino acids. CDR1 MNHEY and CDR2 SVGAGI come from the germline V gene. CDR3 protein: CASSYSTRAGNIGELFF. CDR3 DNA: TGTGCCAGCAGTTACTCGACCCGGGCGGGGAACATCGGGGAGCTGTTTTTT.

The chain couples TRBV9 to TRBJ2-7; 10 bases are shared with TRBD2. Germline lookup yields CDR1 SGDLS and CDR2 YYNGEE. The CDR3 is 17 amino acids. The V segment lost 4 bases and the J segment 1 base; nucleotides outside the gene matches: 11. The CDR3 DNA sequence: TGTGCCAGCAGCCCCGGGGCTAGCGGGAGTTTTTCCTACGAGCAGTACTTC. It encodes CASSPGASGSFSYEQYF.

This sequence joins TRBV7-9 and TRBJ2-7; 8 bases agree with TRBD1. Trimming took 5 bases from V and 1 from J; bases not matched to a gene: 7. There are 15 residues in the CDR3. The V gene's germline CDR1 is SEHNR and CDR2 FQNEAQ (reference sequence). The CDR3 loop reads CASSPWTGLSYEQYF. As DNA, the CDR3 is TGTGCCAGCAGCCCCTGGACAGGGTTATCCTACGAGCAGTACTTC.

This chain links TRBV18 with TRBJ2-2; D is unclear. The CDR3 length is 13 residues. The germline CDR1 and CDR2 sequences are KGHSH and LQKENI. Trimming removed 8 bases from V and 2 bases from J, with 9 bases in between. CDR3 amino acids: CASQIKNTGELFF. CDR3 in DNA: TGTGCCAGCCAGATTAAAAACACCGGGGAGCTGTTTTTT.

The sample holds many counts of this clonotype. The gene calls are TRBV28 and TRBJ2-7; D is possibly TRBD2 (5 bases). Germline values: CDR1 MDHEN, CDR2 SYDVKM. The CDR3 spans 13 residues. V shed 8 bases and J shed 2 bases, with 13 bases lying between them. The CDR3 reads CASADGVPYEQYF. DNA of the CDR3: TGTGCCAGCGCTGACGGGGTCCCCTACGAGCAGTACTTC.